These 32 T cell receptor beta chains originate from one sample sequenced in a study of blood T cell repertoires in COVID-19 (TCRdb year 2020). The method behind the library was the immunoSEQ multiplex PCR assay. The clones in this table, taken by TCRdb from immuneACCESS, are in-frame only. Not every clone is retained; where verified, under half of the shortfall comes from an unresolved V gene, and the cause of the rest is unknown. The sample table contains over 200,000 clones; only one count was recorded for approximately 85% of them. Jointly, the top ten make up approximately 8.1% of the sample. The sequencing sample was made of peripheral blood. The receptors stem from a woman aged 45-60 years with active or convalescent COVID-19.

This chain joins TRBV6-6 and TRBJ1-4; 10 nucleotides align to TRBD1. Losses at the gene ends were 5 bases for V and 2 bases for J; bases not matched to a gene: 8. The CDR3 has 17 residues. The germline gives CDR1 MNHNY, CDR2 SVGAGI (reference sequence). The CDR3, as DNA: TGTGCCAGCAGTCCCCAGGACAGGGGGACCACTAATGAAAAACTGTTTTTT. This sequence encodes CASSPQDRGTTNEKLFF.

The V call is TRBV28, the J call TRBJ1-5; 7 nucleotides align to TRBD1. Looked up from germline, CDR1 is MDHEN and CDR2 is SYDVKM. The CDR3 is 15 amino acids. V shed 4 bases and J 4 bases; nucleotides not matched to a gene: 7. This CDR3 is CASSSPGQPNQPQHF. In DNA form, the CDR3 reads TGTGCCAGCAGTTCTCCGGGACAGCCTAATCAGCCCCAGCATTTT.

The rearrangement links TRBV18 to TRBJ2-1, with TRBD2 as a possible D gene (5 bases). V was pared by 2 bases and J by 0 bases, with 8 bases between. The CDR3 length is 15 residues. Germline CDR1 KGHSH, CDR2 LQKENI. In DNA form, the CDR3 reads TGTGCCAGCTCACCATTTAGCGCCTCCTACAATGAGCAGTTCTTC. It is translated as CASSPFSASYNEQFF.

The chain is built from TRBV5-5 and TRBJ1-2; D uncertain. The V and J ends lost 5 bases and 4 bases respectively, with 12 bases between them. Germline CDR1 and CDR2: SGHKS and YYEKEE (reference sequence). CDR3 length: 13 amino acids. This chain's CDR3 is CASRAQVIYGYTF. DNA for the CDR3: TGTGCCAGCAGAGCTCAGGTGATCTATGGCTACACCTTC.

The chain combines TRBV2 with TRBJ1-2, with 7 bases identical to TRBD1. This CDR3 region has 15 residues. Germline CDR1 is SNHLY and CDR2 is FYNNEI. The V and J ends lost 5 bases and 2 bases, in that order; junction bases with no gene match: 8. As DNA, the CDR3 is TGTGCCAGCAGTTATTCAGGGGGTGCGAACTATGGCTACACCTTC. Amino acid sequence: CASSYSGGANYGYTF.

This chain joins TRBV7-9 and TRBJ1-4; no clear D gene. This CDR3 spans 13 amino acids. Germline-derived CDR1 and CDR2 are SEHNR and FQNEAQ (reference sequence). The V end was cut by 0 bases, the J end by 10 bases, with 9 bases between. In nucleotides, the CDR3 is TGTGCCAGCAGCTTAGCGCGGGTGGGAAAACTGTTTTTT. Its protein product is CASSLARVGKLFF.

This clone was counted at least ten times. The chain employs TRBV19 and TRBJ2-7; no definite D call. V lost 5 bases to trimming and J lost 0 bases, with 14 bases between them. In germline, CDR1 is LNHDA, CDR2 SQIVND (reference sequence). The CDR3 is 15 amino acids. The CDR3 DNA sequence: TGTGCCAGTAGTTCCTTGACTGAGAGCTCCTACGAGCAGTACTTC. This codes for CASSSLTESSYEQYF.

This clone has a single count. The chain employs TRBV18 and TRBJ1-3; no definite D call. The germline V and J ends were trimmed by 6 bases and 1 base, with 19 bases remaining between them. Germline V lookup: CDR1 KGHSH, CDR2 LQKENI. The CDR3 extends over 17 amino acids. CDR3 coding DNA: TGTGCCAGCTCCACCGGAGGTCCTTCGAGGTCTGGAAACACCATATATTTT. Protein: CASSTGGPSRSGNTIYF.

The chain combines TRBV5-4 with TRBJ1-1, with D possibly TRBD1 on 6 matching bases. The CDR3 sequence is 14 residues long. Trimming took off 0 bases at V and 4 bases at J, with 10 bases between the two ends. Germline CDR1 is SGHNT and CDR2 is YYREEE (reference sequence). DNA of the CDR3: TGTGCCAGCAGCTTGGCCACAGGGCCCACTGAAGCTTTCTTT. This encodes CASSLATGPTEAFF.

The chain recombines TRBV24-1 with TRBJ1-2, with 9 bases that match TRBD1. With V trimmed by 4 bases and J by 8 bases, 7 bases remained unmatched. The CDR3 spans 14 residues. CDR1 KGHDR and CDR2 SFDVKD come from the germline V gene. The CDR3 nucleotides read TGTGCCACCAGTGAACCCGGGACAGGGCAAGGCTACACCTTC. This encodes CATSEPGTGQGYTF.

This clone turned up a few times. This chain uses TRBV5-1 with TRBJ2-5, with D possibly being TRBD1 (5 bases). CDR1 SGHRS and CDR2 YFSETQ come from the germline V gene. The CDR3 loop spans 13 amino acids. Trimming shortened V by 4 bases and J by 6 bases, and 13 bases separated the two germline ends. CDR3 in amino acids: CASSPGMEQTQYF. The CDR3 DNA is TGCGCCAGCAGCCCAGGGATGGAGCAGACCCAGTACTTC.

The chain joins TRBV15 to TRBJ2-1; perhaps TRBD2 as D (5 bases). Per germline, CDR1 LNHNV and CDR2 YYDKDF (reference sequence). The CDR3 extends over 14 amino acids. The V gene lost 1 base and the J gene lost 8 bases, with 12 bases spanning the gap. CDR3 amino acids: CATSRALLVDEQFF. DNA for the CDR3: TGTGCCACCAGCAGAGCTCTACTAGTGGATGAGCAGTTCTTC. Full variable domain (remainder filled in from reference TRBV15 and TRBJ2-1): DAMVIQNPRYQVTQFGKPVTLSCSQTLNHNVMYWYQQKSSQAPKLLFHYYDKDFNNEADTPDNFQSRRPNTSFCFLDIRSPGLGDTAMYLCATSRALLVDEQFFGPGTRLTVL.

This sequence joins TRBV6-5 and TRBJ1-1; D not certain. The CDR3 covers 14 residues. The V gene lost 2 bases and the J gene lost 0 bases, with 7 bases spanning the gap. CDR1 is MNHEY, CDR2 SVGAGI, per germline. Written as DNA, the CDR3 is TGTGCCAGCAGTTACGGCAGTTTGAACACTGAAGCTTTCTTT. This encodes CASSYGSLNTEAFF.

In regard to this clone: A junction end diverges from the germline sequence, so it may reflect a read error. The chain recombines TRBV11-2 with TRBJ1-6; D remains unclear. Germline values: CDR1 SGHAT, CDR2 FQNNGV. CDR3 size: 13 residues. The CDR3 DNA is TGTGCCAGCACCTTAGACCTCCGTTCACCCCTCCACTTT. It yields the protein CASTLDLRSPLHF. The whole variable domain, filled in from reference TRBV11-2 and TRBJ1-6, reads EAGVAQSPRYKIIEKRQSVAFWCNPISGHATLYWYQQILGQGPKLLIQFQNNGVVDDSQLPKDRFSAERLKGVDSTLKIQPAKLEDSAVYLCASTLDLRSPLHFGNGTRLTVT.

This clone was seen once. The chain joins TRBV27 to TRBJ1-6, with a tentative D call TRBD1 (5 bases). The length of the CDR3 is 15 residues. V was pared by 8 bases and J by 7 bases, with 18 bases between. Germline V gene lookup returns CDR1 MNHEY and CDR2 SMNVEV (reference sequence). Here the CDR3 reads CASAPQGLTNSPLHF. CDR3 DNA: TGTGCCAGCGCTCCCCAGGGTCTGACCAATTCACCCCTCCACTTT.

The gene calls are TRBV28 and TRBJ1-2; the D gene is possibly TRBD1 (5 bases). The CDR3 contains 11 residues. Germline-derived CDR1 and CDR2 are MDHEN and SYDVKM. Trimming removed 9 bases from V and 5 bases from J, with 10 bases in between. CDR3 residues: CASLGGYGYTF. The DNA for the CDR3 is TGTGCCAGTCTCGGGGGGTATGGCTACACCTTC.

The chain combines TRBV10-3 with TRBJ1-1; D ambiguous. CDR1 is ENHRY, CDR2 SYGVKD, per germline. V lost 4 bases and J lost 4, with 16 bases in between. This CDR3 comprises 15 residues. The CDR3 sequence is CAISAYLPRSTEAFF. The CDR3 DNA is TGTGCCATCAGTGCTTACCTCCCGAGATCCACTGAAGCTTTCTTT.

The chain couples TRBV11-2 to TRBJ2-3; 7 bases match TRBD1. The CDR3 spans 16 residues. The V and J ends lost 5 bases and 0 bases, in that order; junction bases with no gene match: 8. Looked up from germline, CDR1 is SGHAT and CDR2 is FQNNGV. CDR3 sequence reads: CASSPTGELSTDTQYF. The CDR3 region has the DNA TGTGCCAGCAGCCCTACAGGGGAGTTAAGCACAGATACGCAGTATTTT.

For the CDR3, the DNA is TGTGCCAGCAGTTACCCGGGACTAGCGAGGCATGAGCAGTTCTTC. Its protein product is CASSYPGLARHEQFF. The rearrangement uses TRBV28 and TRBJ2-1, with 10 nucleotides matching TRBD2. The CDR3 covers 15 residues. Germline lookup yields CDR1 MDHEN and CDR2 SYDVKM. V was pared by 4 bases and J by 8 bases, with 8 bases of the junction left unmatched.

In DNA, the CDR3 is TGTGCCAGCAGCTTTGGCAGCGGGACCCTTGGGGATACGCAGTATTTT. It is translated as CASSFGSGTLGDTQYF. The gene calls are TRBV11-2 and TRBJ2-3; 7 positions agree with TRBD2. V shed 3 bases, J shed 6 bases, and the junction held 12 bases outside the gene matches. The CDR3 spans 16 residues. Germline assignment: CDR1 SGHAT and CDR2 FQNNGV.

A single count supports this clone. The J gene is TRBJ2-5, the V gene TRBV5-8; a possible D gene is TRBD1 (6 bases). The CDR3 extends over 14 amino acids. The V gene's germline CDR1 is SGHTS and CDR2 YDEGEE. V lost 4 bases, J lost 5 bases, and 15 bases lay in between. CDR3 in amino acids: CASSNYRGLETQYF. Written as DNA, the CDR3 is TGTGCCAGCAGCAACTATAGGGGGTTGGAGACCCAGTACTTC.

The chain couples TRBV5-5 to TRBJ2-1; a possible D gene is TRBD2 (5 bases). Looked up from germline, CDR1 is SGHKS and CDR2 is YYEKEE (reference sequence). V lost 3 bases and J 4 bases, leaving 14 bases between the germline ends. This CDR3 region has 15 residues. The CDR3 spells CASSSIGEYYNEQFF. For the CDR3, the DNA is TGTGCCAGCAGCTCAATTGGGGAGTATTACAATGAGCAGTTCTTC.

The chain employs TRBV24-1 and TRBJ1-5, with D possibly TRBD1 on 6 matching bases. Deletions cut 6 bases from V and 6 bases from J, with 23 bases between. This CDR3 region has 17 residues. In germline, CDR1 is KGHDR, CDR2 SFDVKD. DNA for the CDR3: TGTGCCACCAGTCACATCGTGAAGGGGGAATTAAGTCAGCCCCAGCATTTT. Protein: CATSHIVKGELSQPQHF.

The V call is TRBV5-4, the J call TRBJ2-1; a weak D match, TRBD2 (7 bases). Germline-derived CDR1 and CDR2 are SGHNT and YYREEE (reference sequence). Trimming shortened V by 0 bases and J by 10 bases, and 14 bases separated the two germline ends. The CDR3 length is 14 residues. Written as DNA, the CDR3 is TGTGCCAGCAGCTTGGAGTTGGCGGGGGCCGAGCAGTTCTTC. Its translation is CASSLELAGAEQFF. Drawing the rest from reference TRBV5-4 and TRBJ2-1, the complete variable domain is ETGVTQSPTHLIKTRGQQVTLRCSSQSGHNTVSWYQQALGQGPQFIFQYYREEENGRGNFPPRFSGLQFPNYSSELNVNALELDDSALYLCASSLELAGAEQFFGPGTRLTVL.

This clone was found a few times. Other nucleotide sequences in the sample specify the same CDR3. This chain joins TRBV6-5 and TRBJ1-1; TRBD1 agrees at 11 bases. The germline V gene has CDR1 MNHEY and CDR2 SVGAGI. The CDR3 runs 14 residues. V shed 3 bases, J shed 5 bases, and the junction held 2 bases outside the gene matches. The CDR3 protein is CASSYGQGATEAFF. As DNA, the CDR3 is TGTGCCAGCAGTTATGGACAGGGGGCAACTGAAGCTTTCTTT.

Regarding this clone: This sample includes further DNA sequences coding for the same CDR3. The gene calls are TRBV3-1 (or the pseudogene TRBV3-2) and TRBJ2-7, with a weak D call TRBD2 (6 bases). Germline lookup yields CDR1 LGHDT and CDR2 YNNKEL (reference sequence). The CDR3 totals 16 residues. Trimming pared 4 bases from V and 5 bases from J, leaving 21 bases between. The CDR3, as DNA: TGTGCCAGCAGCCGAACCCGTCCGACTAGTATCGACGAGCAGTACTTC. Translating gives CASSRTRPTSIDEQYF.

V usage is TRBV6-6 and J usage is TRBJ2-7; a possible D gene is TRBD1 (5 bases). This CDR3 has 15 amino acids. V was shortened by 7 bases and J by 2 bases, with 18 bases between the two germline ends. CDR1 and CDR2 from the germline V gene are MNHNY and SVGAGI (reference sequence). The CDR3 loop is CASTQLGRVAYEQYF. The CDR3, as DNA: TGTGCCAGCACTCAACTCGGCAGGGTAGCCTACGAGCAGTACTTC.

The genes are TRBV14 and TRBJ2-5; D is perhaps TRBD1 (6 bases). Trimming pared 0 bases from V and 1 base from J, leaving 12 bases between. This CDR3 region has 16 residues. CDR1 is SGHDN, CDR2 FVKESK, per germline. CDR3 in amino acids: CASSQDPGRGQETQYF. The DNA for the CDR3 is TGTGCCAGCAGCCAAGATCCCGGCAGGGGCCAAGAGACCCAGTACTTC.

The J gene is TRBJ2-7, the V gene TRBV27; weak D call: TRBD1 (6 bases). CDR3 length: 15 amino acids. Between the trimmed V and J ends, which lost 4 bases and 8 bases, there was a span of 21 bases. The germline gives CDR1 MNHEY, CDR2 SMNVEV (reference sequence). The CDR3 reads CASSSIQGAYEKQYF. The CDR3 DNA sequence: TGTGCCAGCAGTTCCATACAGGGAGCCTACGAGAAGCAGTACTTC.

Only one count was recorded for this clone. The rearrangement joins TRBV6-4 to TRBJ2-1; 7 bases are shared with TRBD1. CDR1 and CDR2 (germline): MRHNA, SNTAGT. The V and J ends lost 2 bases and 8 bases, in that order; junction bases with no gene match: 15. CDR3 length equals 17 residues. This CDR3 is CASSDESASRGSDEQFF. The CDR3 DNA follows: TGTGCCAGCAGTGACGAGTCCGCGAGCAGGGGGAGCGATGAGCAGTTCTTC.

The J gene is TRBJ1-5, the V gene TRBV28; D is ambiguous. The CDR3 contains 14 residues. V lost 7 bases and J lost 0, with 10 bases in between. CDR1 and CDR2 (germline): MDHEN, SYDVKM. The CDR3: CASTGSFSNQPQHF. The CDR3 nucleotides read TGTGCCAGCACAGGTTCCTTTAGCAATCAGCCCCAGCATTTT.

The CDR3, as DNA: TGTGCCAGCAGCCCACGTCCTGTGGGGCATGGGAACACTGAAGCTTTCTTT. This translates into CASSPRPVGHGNTEAFF. The chain recombines TRBV5-5 with TRBJ1-1; TRBD1 is a possible D gene (5 bases). The germline gives CDR1 SGHKS, CDR2 YYEKEE (reference sequence). V lost 4 bases to trimming and J lost 1 base, with 20 bases between them. The CDR3 is 17 amino acids.